A selection of T cell receptor beta chains follows, all from one sample in a study of response to subunit inactivated influenza vaccine. One entry per CDR3 protein, called by TCRdb with MiXCR from the RT-PCR reads. The sample lists around 500,000 distinct CDR3 sequences; roughly 11% were seen once. Specimen: PBMCs from blood, collected more than 35 days after vaccination. These receptors were obtained from a man aged 50 to 60 who received an inactivated influenza vaccine. Both conserved end residues are part of each CDR3. A D gene is named only where the DNA matches it firmly. Only some rows state a clone size, as once, few, many or a class for expanded clones.

V,D,J,size,DNA,CDR3
TRBV7-2,.,TRBJ1-1,few,TGTGCCAGCAGCCTAGGGGCAGGAAGCATGAACACTGAAGCTTTCTTT,CASSLGAGSMNTEAFF
TRBV9,.,TRBJ2-5,.,TGTGCCAGCAGCCGGGGACCGAACAACTGGTTACAAGAGACCCAGTACTTC,CASSRGPNNWLQETQYF
TRBV27,TRBD2,TRBJ2-1,few,TGTGCCAGCAGTTCTCCGGGACTAGTGTCAAATGAGCAGTTCTTC,CASSSPGLVSNEQFF
TRBV11-2,.,TRBJ1-4,few,TGTGCCAGCCGGGACCCGTTCGGAACTAATGAAAAACTGTTTTTT,CASRDPFGTNEKLFF
TRBV12-3/TRBV12-4,.,TRBJ2-7,.,TGTGCCAGCAGTTTTGGGGCACTAGCCGAGCAGTACTTC,CASSFGALAEQYF
TRBV18,.,TRBJ1-1,.,TGTGCCAGCTCACACGGGACCGGAGGGACTGAAGCTTTCTTT,CASSHGTGGTEAFF
TRBV20-1,.,TRBJ2-5,many,TGCAGTGCGATCCGGGGGTTAGCGGAGACCCAGTACTTC,CSAIRGLAETQYF
TRBV10-3,TRBD2,TRBJ2-3,.,TGTGCCATCAGTGGGGGACTAGCGGGAGTGGTCACAGATACGCAGTATTTT,CAISGGLAGVVTDTQYF
TRBV20-1,.,TRBJ2-3,few,TGCAGTGCTAGAGATCCGGCGGGACCCGGAGATACGCAGTATTTT,CSARDPAGPGDTQYF
TRBV12-3/TRBV12-4,.,TRBJ1-3,.,TGTGCCAGCAGTAGACCCGGGACACCTGGAAACACCATATATTTT,CASSRPGTPGNTIYF
TRBV19,.,TRBJ2-3,.,TGTGCCAGTAGTAAAATGGTGTCCCGCACAGATACGCAGTATTTT,CASSKMVSRTDTQYF
TRBV20-1,.,TRBJ2-7,many,TGCAGTGCTAGAATCGCGTATGCAGGGAGGAATCCCTACGAGCAGTACTTC,CSARIAYAGRNPYEQYF
TRBV10-2,.,TRBJ1-5,few,TGCGCCAGCAGTGAAAGGAGTCAGCCCCAGCATTTT,CASSERSQPQHF
TRBV7-2,.,TRBJ1-5,.,TGTGCCAGCAGCTTAGTAACCGCAGGGAGGCAGCCCCAGCATTTT,CASSLVTAGRQPQHF
TRBV9,TRBD1,TRBJ2-2,few,TGTGCCAGCAGCGGACAGGGTAGGGTAGCCGGGGAGCTGTTTTTT,CASSGQGRVAGELFF
TRBV4-3,.,TRBJ1-5,many,TGCGCCAGCAGCCTCCTCTGGCAGGGCGGCAATCAGCCCCAGCATTTT,CASSLLWQGGNQPQHF
TRBV4-2,.,TRBJ1-2,many,TGTGCCAGCAGCCAAGATAGTAATGGCTACACCTTC,CASSQDSNGYTF
TRBV5-5,.,TRBJ2-7,.,TGTGCCAGCAGCTTGGGCCCAGGGACCGAGCAGCACTTC,CASSLGPGTEQHF
TRBV5-1,TRBD1,TRBJ1-2,many,TGCGCCAGCAGCACGGACAGGGGCTGGGGTGGCTACACCTTC,CASSTDRGWGGYTF
TRBV12-3/TRBV12-4,TRBD2,TRBJ2-2,.,TGTGCCAGCAGACTAGCGGGAGGGGACACCGGGGAGCTGTTTTTT,CASRLAGGDTGELFF
TRBV9,.,TRBJ2-2,.,TGTGCCAGCAGCGGCGGACAGAAGAACACCGGGGAGCTGTTTTTT,CASSGGQKNTGELFF
TRBV3-1,TRBD1,TRBJ2-1,.,TGTGCCAGCAGCCAAGATCAGGGGGCAGGCTACAATGAGCAGTTCTTC,CASSQDQGAGYNEQFF
TRBV5-1,.,TRBJ1-1,many,TGCGCCAGCAGCTTCAGCCAGGGAGGTGCTGAAGCTTTCTTT,CASSFSQGGAEAFF
TRBV2,.,TRBJ2-7,few,TGTGCCAGCACTATACCTGTGGGGTCCGCCTACGAGCAGTACTTC,CASTIPVGSAYEQYF
TRBV5-6,.,TRBJ2-1,once,TGTGCCATCAGCCCCGGGCTCCTCTGCTATGAGCAGTTCTTC,CAISPGLLCYEQFF
TRBV7-9,.,TRBJ2-7,many,TGTGCCAGCAGCTTAGATTGGGGGACGGATTCCTACGAGCAGTACTTC,CASSLDWGTDSYEQYF
TRBV7-2,.,TRBJ2-3,.,TGTGCCAGCAGCTATAGACAGGCCCACAACGGGGATACGCAGTATTTT,CASSYRQAHNGDTQYF
TRBV6-2/TRBV6-3,TRBD1,TRBJ2-1,few,TGTGCCAGCAGTTACGTGGGACAGGGGGGCGATGAGCAGTTCTTC,CASSYVGQGGDEQFF
TRBV12-3/TRBV12-4,.,TRBJ1-5,many,TGTGCCAGCACCGCCCTTCGGGGACGCAATCAGCCCCAGCATTTT,CASTALRGRNQPQHF
TRBV6-1,TRBD2,TRBJ2-1,many,TGTGCCAGCAGTCAAGCGGGAGGGAGCTACAATGAGCAGTTCTTC,CASSQAGGSYNEQFF
TRBV4-3,.,TRBJ2-2,.,TGCGCCAGCAGCCCCGACCCACACACCGGGGAGCTGTTTTTT,CASSPDPHTGELFF
TRBV7-9,TRBD2,TRBJ2-5,few,TGTGCCAGCAGCTTAGACTTTGCTAGCGGTCAAGAGACCCAGTACTTC,CASSLDFASGQETQYF
TRBV29-1,TRBD1,TRBJ2-7,many,TGCAGCGTTCTCACGGGACAGGGGTTCGGCGAGCAGTACTTC,CSVLTGQGFGEQYF
TRBV7-2,TRBD2,TRBJ2-5,.,TGTGCCAGCAGCCCGCGGGGTAGCGGGAGGGAGACCCAGTACTTC,CASSPRGSGRETQYF
TRBV4-2,.,TRBJ1-4,many,TGTGCCAGCAGCCAAGATCCTCGTGAAAAACTGTTTTTT,CASSQDPREKLFF
TRBV2,.,TRBJ2-7,.,TGTGCCAGCAGGGACTTCTACGAGCAGTACTTC,CASRDFYEQYF
TRBV5-1,.,TRBJ2-3,many,TGCGCCAGCAGCTCGTGGGTGGCAGATACGCAGTATTTT,CASSSWVADTQYF
TRBV6-2/TRBV6-3,TRBD1,TRBJ2-2,.,TGTGCCAGCAGATCAACAGGGGCCGGGGAGCTGTTTTTT,CASRSTGAGELFF
TRBV20-1,TRBD2,TRBJ2-1,few,TGCAGTGCTATTTCCGGGACTAGGGTTGGAGAGCAGTTCTTC,CSAISGTRVGEQFF
TRBV27,.,TRBJ2-6,few,TGTGCCAGCAGTTTAGTGTTGGCTGGGGCCAACGTCCTGACTTTC,CASSLVLAGANVLTF
TRBV7-9,.,TRBJ2-1,.,TGTGCCAGCAGCTTAGTGGGAAACTCCTACAATGAGCAGTTCTTC,CASSLVGNSYNEQFF
TRBV7-2,TRBD1,TRBJ2-1,.,TGTGCCAGCAGCTCCCCGGCTAACAGGGGGTACAATGAGCAGTTCTTC,CASSSPANRGYNEQFF
TRBV9,.,TRBJ2-7,few,TGTGCCAGCAGCGTAGAAGTTTCGGGGCAGTACTCCTACGAGCAGTACTTC,CASSVEVSGQYSYEQYF
TRBV4-1,TRBD1,TRBJ2-5,.,TGCGCCAGCAGCCAACAGGACAGGCAAGAGACCCAGTACTTC,CASSQQDRQETQYF
TRBV6-1,TRBD2,TRBJ2-7,.,TGTGCCAGCAGTCAACTGGGACTAGCGGGAGCATTCTACGAGCAGTACTTC,CASSQLGLAGAFYEQYF
TRBV10-3,.,TRBJ2-1,few,TGTGCCATCAGTGAGTCCCGGGGGTCGGGCAATGAGCAGTTCTTC,CAISESRGSGNEQFF
TRBV6-2/TRBV6-3,TRBD1,TRBJ1-2,.,TGTGCCAGCAGGGGGACAGGGGATGGCTACACCTTC,CASRGTGDGYTF
TRBV5-4,.,TRBJ2-7,few,TGTGCCAGCAGCTTGGACCCGGGGAACTACGAGCAGTACTTC,CASSLDPGNYEQYF
TRBV16,.,TRBJ2-5,.,TGTGCCAGCAGCCACCGGTACGACCAAGAGACCCAGTACTTC,CASSHRYDQETQYF
TRBV11-1,TRBD2,TRBJ2-1,many,TGTGCCAGCAGCTCTAGACGCTCAGCGGGAAGCTCCTACAATGAGCAGTTCTTC,CASSSRRSAGSSYNEQFF
TRBV6-5,.,TRBJ2-3,few,TGTGCCAGCAGTTACGGGGGTTTTGGCACAGATACGCAGTATTTT,CASSYGGFGTDTQYF
TRBV20-1,.,TRBJ2-7,many,TGCAGTGCCCTGGTCCAACCGAGATCCTACGAGCAGTACTTC,CSALVQPRSYEQYF
TRBV5-5,.,TRBJ1-2,.,TGTGCCAGCAGCCCAGCCCAGGGGCGCGTCTATGGCTACACCTTC,CASSPAQGRVYGYTF
TRBV6-1,.,TRBJ2-3,.,TGTGTCAGCAGTGACGGACCGTGGGGCACAGATACGCAGTATTTT,CVSSDGPWGTDTQYF
TRBV4-1,.,TRBJ1-3,few,TGCGCCAGCAGCCAAAGAGGCTCTGGAAACACCATATATTTT,CASSQRGSGNTIYF